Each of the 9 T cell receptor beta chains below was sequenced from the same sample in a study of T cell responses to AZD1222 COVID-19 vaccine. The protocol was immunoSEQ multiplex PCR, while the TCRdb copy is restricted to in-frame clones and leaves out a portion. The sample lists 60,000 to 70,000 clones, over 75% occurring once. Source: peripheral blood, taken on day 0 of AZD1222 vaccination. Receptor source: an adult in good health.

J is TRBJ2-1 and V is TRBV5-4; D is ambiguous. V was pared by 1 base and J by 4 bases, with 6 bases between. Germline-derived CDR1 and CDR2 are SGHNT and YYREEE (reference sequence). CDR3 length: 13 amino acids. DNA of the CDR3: TGTGCCAGCAGCTTGTCACTTTACAATGAGCAGTTCTTC. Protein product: CASSLSLYNEQFF.

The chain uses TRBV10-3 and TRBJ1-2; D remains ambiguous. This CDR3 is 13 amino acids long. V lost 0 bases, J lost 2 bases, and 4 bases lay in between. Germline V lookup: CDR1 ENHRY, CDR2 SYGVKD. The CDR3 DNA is TGTGCCATCAGTGAGTCGAGAAACTATGGCTACACCTTC. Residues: CAISESRNYGYTF.

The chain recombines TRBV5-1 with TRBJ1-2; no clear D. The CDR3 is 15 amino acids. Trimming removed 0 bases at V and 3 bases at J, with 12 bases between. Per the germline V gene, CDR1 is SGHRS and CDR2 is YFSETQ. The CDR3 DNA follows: TGCGCCAGCAGCTTGGCCCCCGGACGGGACTATGGCTACACCTTC. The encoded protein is CASSLAPGRDYGYTF.

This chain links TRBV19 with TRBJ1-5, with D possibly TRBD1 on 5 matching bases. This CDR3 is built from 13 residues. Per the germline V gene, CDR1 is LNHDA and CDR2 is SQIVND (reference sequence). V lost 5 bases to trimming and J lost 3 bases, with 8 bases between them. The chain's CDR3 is CASSLGVNQPQHF. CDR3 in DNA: TGTGCCAGTAGTCTGGGGGTCAATCAGCCCCAGCATTTT.

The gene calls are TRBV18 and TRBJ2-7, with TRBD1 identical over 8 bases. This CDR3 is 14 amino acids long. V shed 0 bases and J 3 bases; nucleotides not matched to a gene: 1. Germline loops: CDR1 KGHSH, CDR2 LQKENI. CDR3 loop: CASSPPTGGYEQYF. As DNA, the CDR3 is TGTGCCAGCTCACCACCAACAGGGGGCTACGAGCAGTACTTC.

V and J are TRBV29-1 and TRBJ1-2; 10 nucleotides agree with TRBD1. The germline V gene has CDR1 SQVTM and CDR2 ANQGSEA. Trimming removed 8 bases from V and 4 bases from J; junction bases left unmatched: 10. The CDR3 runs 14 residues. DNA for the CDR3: TGCAGCACGACAGGGGGCGCCGGCGGCTATGGCTACACCTTC. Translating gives CSTTGGAGGYGYTF. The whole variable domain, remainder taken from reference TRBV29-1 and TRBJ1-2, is SAVISQKPSRDICQRGTSLTIQCQVDSQVTMMFWYRQQPGQSLTLIATANQGSEATYESGFVIDKFPISRPNLTFSTLTVSNMSPEDSSIYLCSTTGGAGGYGYTFGSGTRLTVV.

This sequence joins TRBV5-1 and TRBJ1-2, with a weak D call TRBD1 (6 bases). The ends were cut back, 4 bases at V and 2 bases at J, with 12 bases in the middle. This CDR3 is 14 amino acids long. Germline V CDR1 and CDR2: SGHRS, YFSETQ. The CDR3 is CASSQLGGNYGYTF. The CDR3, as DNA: TGCGCCAGCAGCCAATTAGGGGGAAACTATGGCTACACCTTC.

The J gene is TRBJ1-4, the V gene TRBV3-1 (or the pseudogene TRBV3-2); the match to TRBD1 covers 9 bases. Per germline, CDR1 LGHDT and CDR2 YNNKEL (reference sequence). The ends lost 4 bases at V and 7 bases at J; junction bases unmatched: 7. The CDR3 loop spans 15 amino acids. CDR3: CASSPGGTGFEKLFF. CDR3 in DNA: TGTGCCAGCAGCCCGGGGGGGACAGGGTTTGAAAAACTGTTTTTT.

CDR3 DNA: TGTGCCAGCAGCTTGGGGGTCGGGAACACTGAAGCTTTCTTT. It yields the protein CASSLGVGNTEAFF. This rearrangement joins TRBV7-2 to TRBJ1-1; D is possibly TRBD1 (5 bases). Trimming left V 3 bases short and J 1 base short, with 9 bases between. Germline V gene lookup returns CDR1 SGHTA and CDR2 FQGNSA. The CDR3 covers 14 residues.